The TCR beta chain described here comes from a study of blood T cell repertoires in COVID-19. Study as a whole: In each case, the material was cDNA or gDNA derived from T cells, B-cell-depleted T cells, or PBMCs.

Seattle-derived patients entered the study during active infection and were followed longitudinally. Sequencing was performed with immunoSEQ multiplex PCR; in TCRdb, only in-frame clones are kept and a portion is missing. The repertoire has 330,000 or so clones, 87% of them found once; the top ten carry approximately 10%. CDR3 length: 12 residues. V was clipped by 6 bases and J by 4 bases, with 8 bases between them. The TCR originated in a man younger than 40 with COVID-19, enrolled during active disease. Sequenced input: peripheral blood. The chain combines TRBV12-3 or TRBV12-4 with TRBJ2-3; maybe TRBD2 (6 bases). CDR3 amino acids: CASSRGSDTQYF. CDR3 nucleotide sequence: TGTGCCAGCAGCCGGGGGTCAGATACGCAGTATTTT.